At least ten counts were recorded for the clone carrying this T cell receptor beta chain. The sample originates from a study of regulatory T cells in long-lasting Graves disease. Time point indicated: newly diagnosed GD, antithyroid drugs for less than 3 months. Researchers made the TCR library from RNA that was extracted from PBMCs. The guidelines of the American Thyroid Association were the basis for diagnosing Graves' disease. The length of the CDR3 is 15 residues. V lost 2 bases to trimming and J lost 4 bases, with 13 bases between them. Germline loops: CDR1 MNHEY, CDR2 SMNVEV (reference sequence). Libraries of TCR beta came from iRepertoire HTBI primers plus Arm-PCR of CDR3 regions. MiXCR, run by TCRdb on the multiplex PCR reads, gives a single entry per CDR3 protein. The sample yields some 560,000 distinct CDR3 sequences, 15% to 20% seen once. The same specimen was also included in a second study, on T cells in Graves' hyperthyroidism and ophthalmopathy. That source reports: Researchers ran a first-round RT-PCR on the TCR CDR3 using the HTBI primer set.

This chain uses TRBV27 with TRBJ2-3; a possible D gene is TRBD2 (5 bases). The input for sequencing was peripheral blood mononuclear cells (PBMCs), taken at new diagnosis, from a patient treated with antithyroid drugs. This TCR was sampled from a woman aged 35-65 years with Graves disease. CDR3 coding DNA: TGTGCCAGCAGTTTAAGTCCGGGGTTGGCAGATACGCAGTATTTT. The encoded protein is CASSLSPGLADTQYF.